This TCR beta chain comes out of a study of T-cell memory formation after mild COVID-19. Per germline, CDR1 SGHVS and CDR2 FQNEAQ. This CDR3 is built from 15 residues. V was clipped by 6 bases and J by 9 bases; unmatched bases: 10. TCRdb independently ran MiXCR on the 5' RACE reads; one entry per CDR3 protein. The sample holds roughly 100,000 distinct CDR3 sequences, around 12% seen once. Findings of the study overall: Clones that contracted from day 15 to 85 had balanced CD4/CD8; later expanders were CD4+ biased. The study detected some responding clones in pre-infection memory, suggesting cross-reactive memory joined. Most CD4+ clones that shrank were in CM and EM, while CD8+ ones turned up in EMRA.

To note about this clonotype: Its antigen is still unknown.

The sample comprised PBMCs or a T cell subset sorted from them (not recorded which). This sequence originates from an adult woman who had mild COVID-19 (a few samples of this study predate the infection). Cell type and time point are not known. This chain connects TRBV7-8 to TRBJ2-5, with 13 bases fitting TRBD2. Here the CDR3 reads CASRPGTSGIGAQYF. The CDR3, as DNA: TGTGCCAGCAGGCCCGGGACTAGCGGGATAGGGGCCCAGTACTTC. The whole variable domain, remainder taken from reference TRBV7-8 and TRBJ2-5, is GAGVSQSPRYKVAKRGQDVALRCDPISGHVSLFWYQQALGQGPEFLTYFQNEAQLDKSGLPSDRFFAERPEGSVSTLKIQRTQQEDSAVYLCASRPGTSGIGAQYFGPGTRLLVL.